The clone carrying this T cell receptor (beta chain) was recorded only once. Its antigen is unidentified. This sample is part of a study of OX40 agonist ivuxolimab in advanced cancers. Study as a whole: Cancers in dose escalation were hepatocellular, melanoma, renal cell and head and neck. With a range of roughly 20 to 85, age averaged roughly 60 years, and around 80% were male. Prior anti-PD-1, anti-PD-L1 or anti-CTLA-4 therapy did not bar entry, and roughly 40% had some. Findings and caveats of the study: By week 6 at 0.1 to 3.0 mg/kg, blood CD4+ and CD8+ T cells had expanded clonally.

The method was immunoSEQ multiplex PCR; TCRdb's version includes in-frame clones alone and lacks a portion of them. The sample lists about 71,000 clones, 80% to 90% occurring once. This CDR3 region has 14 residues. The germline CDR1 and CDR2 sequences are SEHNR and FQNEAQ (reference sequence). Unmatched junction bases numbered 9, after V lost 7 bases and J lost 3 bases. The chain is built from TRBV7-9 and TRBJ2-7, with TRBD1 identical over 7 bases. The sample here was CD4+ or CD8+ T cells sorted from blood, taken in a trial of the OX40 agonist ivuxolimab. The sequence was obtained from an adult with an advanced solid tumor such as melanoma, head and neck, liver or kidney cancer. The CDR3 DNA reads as TGTGCCAGCACCGCGACAGGGATTTTCTACGAGCAGTACTTC. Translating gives CASTATGIFYEQYF.